The 14 T cell receptor beta chains reported below all come from one sample, sequenced in a study of T cell changes during pregnancy in multiple sclerosis. Clones were read by immunoSEQ multiplex PCR, and TCRdb kept only the in-frame ones, dropping some. The sample shows over 50,000 clones, 80% to 95% of them seen only once. Sequencing was performed on CD4+ T cells from peripheral blood mononuclear cells, taken in the third trimester of pregnancy. Source of these receptors: a female donor with multiple sclerosis, enrolled in a pregnancy study.

The chain links TRBV28 to TRBJ2-7, with 11 bases identical to TRBD2. The CDR3 contains 15 residues. CDR1 is MDHEN, CDR2 SYDVKM, per germline. V was clipped by 5 bases and J by 3 bases; unmatched bases: 6. The CDR3 DNA follows: TGTGCCAGCAGTCCGGGACTAGCGGTACTCTACGAGCAGTACTTC. It specifies CASSPGLAVLYEQYF.

The chain links TRBV5-6 to TRBJ1-2; 7 nucleotides agree with TRBD1. CDR3 length: 14 amino acids. Trimming removed 0 bases from V and 8 bases from J; junction bases left unmatched: 7. Germline V gene data show CDR1 as SGHDT and CDR2 as YYEEEE. The CDR3: CASSLGDSQGGYTF. In DNA, the CDR3 is TGTGCCAGCAGCTTGGGGGACAGTCAGGGAGGCTACACCTTC.

V usage is TRBV7-8 and J usage is TRBJ2-2; 7 nucleotides agree with TRBD2. The CDR3 spans 14 residues. CDR1 SGHVS and CDR2 FQNEAQ come from the germline V gene. With V trimmed by 5 bases and J by 4 bases, 4 bases remained unmatched. As DNA, the CDR3 is TGTGCCAGCAGCCCCACTAGCGCCACCGGGGAGCTGTTTTTT. This gives the protein CASSPTSATGELFF.

This clone was detected once. CDR3 residues: CASSLGQGELNNSPLHF. CDR3 nucleotide sequence: TGTGCCAGCAGCTTAGGTCAAGGGGAATTGAATAATTCACCCCTCCACTTT. The V and J genes are TRBV7-9 and TRBJ1-6; TRBD1 is a possible D gene (5 bases). Trimming removed 1 base at V and 5 bases at J, with 15 bases between. This CDR3 contains 17 residues. Germline V lookup: CDR1 SEHNR, CDR2 FQNEAQ (reference sequence).

This clone showed up just once. The rearrangement joins TRBV7-3 to TRBJ2-7; 7 bases line up with TRBD2. The germline CDR1 and CDR2 sequences are SGHTA and FQGTGA. J lost 6 bases, V lost 2 bases, and 7 bases had no gene match. The CDR3 runs to 14 residues. The DNA of the CDR3 is TGTGCCAGCAGCTTAGGGGGGGAGGACTCCGAGCAGTACTTC. This codes for CASSLGGEDSEQYF.

DNA of the CDR3: TGTGCCAGCAGTTACTCCGCGAATGGAGGGTACACCTTC. It codes for CASSYSANGGYTF. This chain links TRBV6-5 with TRBJ1-2, with unresolved D. The CDR3 extends over 13 amino acids. Germline CDR1 reads MNHEY; CDR2 reads SVGAGI. The germline V and J ends were trimmed by 0 bases and 11 bases, with 13 bases remaining between them.

The CDR3 DNA follows: TGTGCCAGCAGTGACCCGGCGGGAGTCTCCTACAATGAGCAGTTCTTC. Protein: CASSDPAGVSYNEQFF. The chain carries TRBV6-1 and TRBJ2-1; 7 positions match TRBD2. The CDR3 totals 16 residues. Germline values: CDR1 MNHNS, CDR2 SASEGT. J was trimmed by 0 bases and V by 3 bases; bases with no gene match: 5.

The gene calls are TRBV2 and TRBJ2-7; D perhaps matches TRBD2 (6 bases). CDR3 length: 15 residues. Trimming pared 6 bases from V and 6 bases from J, leaving 21 bases between. Germline CDR1 reads SNHLY; CDR2 reads FYNNEI. DNA of the CDR3: TGTGCCAGCAGGACCGGGACTTTGGCTTCTTCCGAGCAGTACTTC. This gives the protein CASRTGTLASSEQYF. The variable domain in full, with the rest retrieved from reference TRBV2 and TRBJ2-7, is EPEVTQTPSHQVTQMGQEVILRCVPISNHLYFYWYRQILGQKVEFLVSFYNNEISEKSEIFDDQFSVERPDGSNFTLKIRSTKLEDSAMYFCASRTGTLASSEQYFGPGTRLTVT.

V usage is TRBV5-8 and J usage is TRBJ1-2, with unresolved D. V was cut by 5 bases and J by 7 bases, with 12 bases left in between. The germline CDR1 and CDR2 sequences are SGHTS and YDEGEE. The CDR3 extends over 12 amino acids. CDR3 loop: CASSSGLGGYTF. DNA for the CDR3: TGTGCCAGCAGTTCGGGGTTAGGTGGCTACACCTTC. Variable domain in full (rest from reference TRBV5-8 and TRBJ1-2): EAGVTQSPTHLIKTRGQQATLRCSPISGHTSVYWYQQALGLGLQFLLWYDEGEERNRGNFPPRFSGRQFPNYSSELNVNALELEDSALYLCASSSGLGGYTFGSGTRLTVV.

The rearrangement joins TRBV19 to TRBJ2-5; 9 bases line up with TRBD2. With 2 bases clipped from V and 5 bases from J, the junction kept 9 bases outside the gene matches. Germline loops: CDR1 LNHDA, CDR2 SQIVND (reference sequence). The CDR3 totals 16 residues. The CDR3 region has the DNA TGTGCCAGTAGTATAAGGCTAGCGGGATACTGGGAGACCCAGTACTTC. This sequence encodes CASSIRLAGYWETQYF.

The J gene is TRBJ1-2, the V gene TRBV7-9; 9 nucleotides match TRBD1. Trimming cost V 3 bases and J 8 bases; bases outside gene matches: 4. There are 13 residues in the CDR3. Germline CDR1 SEHNR, CDR2 FQNEAQ (reference sequence). The CDR3 DNA reads TGTGCCAGCAGCTTGGGACAGGGAAGCGGCTACACCTTC. This gives the protein CASSLGQGSGYTF.

The chain links TRBV2 to TRBJ2-7; D is undetermined. The ends were cut back, 9 bases at V and 2 bases at J, with 11 bases in the middle. CDR3 length: 12 amino acids. CDR1 and CDR2 from the germline V gene are SNHLY and FYNNEI. This chain's CDR3 is CASAAATYEQYF. In nucleotides, the CDR3 is TGTGCCAGTGCCGCGGCGACCTACGAGCAGTACTTC.

About this clone: The junction does not match germline at one end; this may be a read error. In DNA form, the CDR3 reads TGTGCCTGGAGAACCGGGACAGGAGAACATAGCTTC. Translation: CAWRTGTGEHSF. The chain uses TRBV30 and TRBJ1-2; 8 positions agree with TRBD1. The CDR3 extends over 12 amino acids. Germline CDR1 is GTSNPN and CDR2 is SVGIG (reference sequence).

This clone was seen once. The chain is built from TRBV7-9 and TRBJ2-2; D possibly corresponds to TRBD2 (5 bases). This CDR3 is built from 15 residues. Germline V CDR1 and CDR2: SEHNR, FQNEAQ (reference sequence). V lost 1 base to trimming and J lost 5 bases, with 11 bases between them. The DNA for the CDR3 is TGTGCCAGCAGCTTAGATAGCGCCACAACCGGGGAGCTGTTTTTT. Translated: CASSLDSATTGELFF.